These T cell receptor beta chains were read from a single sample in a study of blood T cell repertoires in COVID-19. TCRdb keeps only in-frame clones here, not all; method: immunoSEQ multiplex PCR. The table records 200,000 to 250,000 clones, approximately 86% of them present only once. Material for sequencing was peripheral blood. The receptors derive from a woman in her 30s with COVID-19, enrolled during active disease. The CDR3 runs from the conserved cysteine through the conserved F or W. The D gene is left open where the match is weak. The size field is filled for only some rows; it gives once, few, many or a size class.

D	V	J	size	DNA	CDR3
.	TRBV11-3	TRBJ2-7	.	TGTGCCAGCAGCTTAATACAGGGAAGCGAGCAGTACTTC	CASSLIQGSEQYF
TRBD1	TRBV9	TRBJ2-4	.	TGTGCCAGCAGCGCCATGGACAGGGTGGAAGGGAAAAACATTCAGTACTTC	CASSAMDRVEGKNIQYF
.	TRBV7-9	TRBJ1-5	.	TGTGCCAGCAGCTCCCTCCGCACAGATCAGCCCCAGCATTTT	CASSSLRTDQPQHF
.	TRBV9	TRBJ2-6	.	TGTGCCAGCAGCGCCTACGATGGGGCCAACGTCCTGACTTTC	CASSAYDGANVLTF
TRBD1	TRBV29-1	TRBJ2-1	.	TGCAGCGTTCCCATGACAGGGGGCTACAATGAGCAGTTCTTC	CSVPMTGGYNEQFF
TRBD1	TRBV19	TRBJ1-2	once	TGTGCCAGTAGTCCTCCGGGACAGATCTATGGCTACACCTTC	CASSPPGQIYGYTF
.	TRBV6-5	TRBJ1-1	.	TGTGCCAGCGCCATTCAGATGAACACTGAAGCTTTCTTT	CASAIQMNTEAFF
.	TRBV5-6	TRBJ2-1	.	TGTGCCAGCAGTTGGGCAGACAATGAGCAGTTCTTC	CASSWADNEQFF
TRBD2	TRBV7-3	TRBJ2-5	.	TGTGCCAGCAGCTTAACTAGCGGGGTGGGTGAGACCCAGTACTTC	CASSLTSGVGETQYF
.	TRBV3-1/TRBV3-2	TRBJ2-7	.	TGTGCCAGCAGCCTGTTCCAGGGGTCTTACGAGCAGTACTTC	CASSLFQGSYEQYF
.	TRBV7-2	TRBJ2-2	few	TGTGCCAGCAGCCGCCCCGGGACACGAAACACCGGGGAGCTGTTTTTT	CASSRPGTRNTGELFF
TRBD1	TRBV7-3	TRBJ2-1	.	TGTGCCAGCAGCCTACAGGGGGGAGCGGATTACAATGAGCAGTTCTTC	CASSLQGGADYNEQFF
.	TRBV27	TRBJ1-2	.	TGTGCCAGCAGTTTCAGGGCGAACTATGGCTACACCTTC	CASSFRANYGYTF
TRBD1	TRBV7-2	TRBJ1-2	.	TGTGCCAGCAGCACAACAGGGGGCGAGGACTATGGCTACACCTTC	CASSTTGGEDYGYTF
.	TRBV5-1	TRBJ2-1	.	TGCGCCAGCAGCGCCAGGGGTTCCTACAATGAGCAGTTCTTC	CASSARGSYNEQFF
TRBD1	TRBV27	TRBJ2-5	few	TGTGCCAGCAGTACACGGACAGGAACCCAGTACTTC	CASSTRTGTQYF
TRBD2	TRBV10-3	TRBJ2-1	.	TGTGCCATCAGTGTCCCCTCTAGCGGAGTCTACAATGAGCAGTTCTTC	CAISVPSSGVYNEQFF
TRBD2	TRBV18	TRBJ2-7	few	TGTGCCAGCTCACCAGGGAGGGCTCCGGCCTACGAGCAGTACTTC	CASSPGRAPAYEQYF
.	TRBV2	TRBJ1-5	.	TGTGCCAGCAATGGGCAGGGCGAAGGTCAGCCCCAGCATTTT	CASNGQGEGQPQHF
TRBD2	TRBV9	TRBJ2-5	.	TGTGCCAGCAGCGTCGGGACTAGCGGGGGGCGAGGAGAGACCCAGTACTTC	CASSVGTSGGRGETQYF
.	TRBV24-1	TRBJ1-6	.	TGTGCCACGAACGATCAGGCAGGTGGAAGGCATTCACCCCTCCACTTT	CATNDQAGGRHSPLHF
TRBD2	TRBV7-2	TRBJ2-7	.	TGTGCCAGCAGCTTAGTTCTAGCGGGAGGAAACGAGCAGTACTTC	CASSLVLAGGNEQYF
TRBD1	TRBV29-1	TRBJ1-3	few	TGCAGCGTTGGACAGGGGAACACCATATATTTT	CSVGQGNTIYF
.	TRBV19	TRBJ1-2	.	TGTGCCAGTAGTATTCGGGGGACGGCTAACTATGGCTACACCTTC	CASSIRGTANYGYTF
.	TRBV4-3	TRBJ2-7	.	TGCGCCAGCAGAGCCGGGACTGGCTCCTACGAGCAGTACTTC	CASRAGTGSYEQYF
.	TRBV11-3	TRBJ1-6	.	TGTGCCAGCTCAGAGGGAACCGATTCACCCCTCCACTTT	CASSEGTDSPLHF
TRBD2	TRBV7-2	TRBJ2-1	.	TGTGCCAGCAGCTTGGGACTAGCGGGAGGCGATGAGCAGTTCTTC	CASSLGLAGGDEQFF
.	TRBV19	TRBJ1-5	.	TGTGCCAGTAACCCGGCAGGGCAGCGAGCGTGGCAGCCCCAGCATTTT	CASNPAGQRAWQPQHF
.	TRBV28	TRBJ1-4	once	TGTGCCAGCAGCCTCGCTCCGGTTGCAACTAATGAAAAACTGTTTTTT	CASSLAPVATNEKLFF
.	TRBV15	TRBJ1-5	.	TGTGCCACCAGCAGCGCCCGCGGGGGCGGGTATCAGCCCCAGCATTTT	CATSSARGGGYQPQHF
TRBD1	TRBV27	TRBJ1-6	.	TGTGCCAGCAGTACCTCCGGGACAGGGCGTTCACCCCTCCACTTT	CASSTSGTGRSPLHF
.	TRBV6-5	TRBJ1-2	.	TGTGCCAGTACAGGCGTCTCCTATGGCTACACCTTC	CASTGVSYGYTF
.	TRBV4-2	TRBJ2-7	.	TGTGCCAGCAGCCGGGCGGGAAGCTACGAGCAGTACTTC	CASSRAGSYEQYF
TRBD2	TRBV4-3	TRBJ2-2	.	TGCGCCAGCAGCCAAGACGGCTGGGGCGGGGGGGCCTGGGAGCTGTTTTTT	CASSQDGWGGGAWELFF
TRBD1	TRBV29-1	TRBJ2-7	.	TGCAGCGCTACGGGACAGGGAAAATACTACTACGAGCAGTACTTC	CSATGQGKYYYEQYF
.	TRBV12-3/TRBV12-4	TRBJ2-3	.	TGTGCCAGCAGCTCCCAGGGGGATACGCAGTATTTT	CASSSQGDTQYF
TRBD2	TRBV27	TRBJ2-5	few	TGTGCCAGCAGGACCTCGGGAGGGCCAGGGGAGACCCAGTACTTC	CASRTSGGPGETQYF
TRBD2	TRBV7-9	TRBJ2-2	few	TGTGCCAGCAGCTCCCTTAGCGGGAGAAGGACCGGGGAGCTGTTTTTT	CASSSLSGRRTGELFF
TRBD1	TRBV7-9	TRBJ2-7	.	TGTGCCAGCAGCCCCGGACAGGGGGAGTACGAGCAGTACTTC	CASSPGQGEYEQYF
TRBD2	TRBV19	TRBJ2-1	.	TGTGCCAGTTCACTAGCGGGATTTCTAAATGAGCAGTTCTTC	CASSLAGFLNEQFF
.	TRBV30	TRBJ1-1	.	TGTGCCTGGTCTGTCCGGGTGAACACTGAAGCTTTCTTT	CAWSVRVNTEAFF
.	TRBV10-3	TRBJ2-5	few	TGTGCCATCAGTGAGTCGTACGGACAGACCCAAGAGACCCAGTACTTC	CAISESYGQTQETQYF
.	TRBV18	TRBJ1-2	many	TGTGCCAGCTCACCACCCACAGAGTCCTATGGCTACACCTTC	CASSPPTESYGYTF
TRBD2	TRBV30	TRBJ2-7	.	TGTGCCTGGAGTACACTAGCGGGGGTTAGCGAGCAGTACTTC	CAWSTLAGVSEQYF
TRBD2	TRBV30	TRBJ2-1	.	TGTGCCTGGAGGTTGGGCGGGGGGGCTCAGACTAATGAGCAGTTCTTC	CAWRLGGGAQTNEQFF
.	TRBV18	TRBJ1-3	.	TGTGCCAGCTCACCTATCGACAATCTTAGTGGGGGCGCCCCTGGAAACACCATATATTTT	CASSPIDNLSGGAPGNTIYF
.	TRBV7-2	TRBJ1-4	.	TGTGCCAGCAGCCTGACAACAACTAATGAAAAACTGTTTTTT	CASSLTTTNEKLFF